These 2 T cell receptor beta chains came from one sample sequenced in a study of blood T cell repertoires in COVID-19. This table comes from immunoSEQ multiplex PCR, and its TCRdb copy is limited to in-frame clones, with some not included. The repertoire holds around 65,000 clones, with about 86% as singletons. Sequenced sample: peripheral blood. These receptors came from a human donor in a cohort sampled during active COVID-19.

This chain uses TRBV4-3 with TRBJ2-1; tentatively, D is TRBD1 (6 bases). In germline, CDR1 is LGHNA, CDR2 YSLEER. Trimming stripped 0 bases from V and 3 bases from J, with 9 bases between. The CDR3 totals 15 residues. The CDR3 sequence: CASSQEGHLYNEQFF. The CDR3 nucleotides are TGCGCCAGCAGCCAAGAGGGACACCTCTACAATGAGCAGTTCTTC.

This clone was seen once. V and J are TRBV3-1 (or the pseudogene TRBV3-2) and TRBJ2-1; possibly TRBD2 for D (5 bases). Germline assignment: CDR1 LGHDT and CDR2 YNNKEL (reference sequence). This CDR3 is built from 17 residues. V was shortened by 1 base and J by 0 bases, with 13 bases between the two germline ends. CDR3 sequence: CASSQAGLLSSYNEQFF. The CDR3 nucleotides are TGTGCCAGCAGCCAAGCGGGGTTACTTAGCTCCTACAATGAGCAGTTCTTC.